This record concerns one T cell receptor (beta chain) sequence. Its antigen is currently unknown. TCRdb's copy holds only in-frame clones and misses some; the assay was immunoSEQ multiplex PCR. The sample yields around 110,000 clones, 85% to 95% seen once. These data originate in a study of graft-versus-host responses after intestinal transplantation. Overall study: After anti-thymocyte globulin induction, recipients took tacrolimus and steroids for approximately 3 years.

There are 14 residues in the CDR3. J lost 2 bases, V lost 5 bases, and 4 bases had no gene match. Germline V lookup: CDR1 MNHNY, CDR2 SVGAGI (reference sequence). Notes on the study in general: Circulating GvH clone levels at their peak were associated with HvG declines (early post-transplant).

This TCR derives from a human donor who was the organ donor for an intestinal transplant. The material was unstimulated CD8+ T cells sorted from spleen or lymph node cells, obtained before transplant. This rearrangement joins TRBV6-6 to TRBJ2-3, with 7 bases identical to TRBD2. The CDR3 loop reads CASSAGLHTDTQYF. The CDR3 region has the DNA TGTGCCAGCAGTGCGGGACTACACACAGATACGCAGTATTTT.